This T cell receptor (beta chain) appears in the sequencing data of a study of regulatory T cells in long-lasting Graves disease. Study-level points and caveats: Persistent Graves' patients showed less TCR diversity than newly diagnosed patients showed.

Building the TCR beta libraries relied on iRepertoire HTBI primers, and CDR3 regions underwent Arm-PCR. TCRdb ran MiXCR on the multiplex PCR reads and lists one entry per CDR3 protein. The sample shows hundreds of thousands of distinct CDR3 sequences, 20% of them seen only once. Regarding time point: persistent/refractory GD, antithyroid drugs over 5 years with positive TRAb. Extracted PBMC RNA gave rise to the TCR library. This CDR3 comprises 12 residues. Germline CDR1 and CDR2: LGHDT and YNNKEL (reference sequence). V lost 0 bases and J lost 6, with 2 bases in between. This clonotype occurred many times. Its matching antigen is unknown.

The chain has TRBV3-1 and TRBJ2-2; D is uncertain. The sequences come from peripheral blood mononuclear cells (PBMCs), collected when the disease was refractory, from a patient treated with antithyroid drugs. The receptor comes from a female donor with Graves disease. As DNA, the CDR3 is TGTGCCAGCAGCCAAGATCCCGGGGAGCTGTTTTTT. Its protein product is CASSQDPGELFF.